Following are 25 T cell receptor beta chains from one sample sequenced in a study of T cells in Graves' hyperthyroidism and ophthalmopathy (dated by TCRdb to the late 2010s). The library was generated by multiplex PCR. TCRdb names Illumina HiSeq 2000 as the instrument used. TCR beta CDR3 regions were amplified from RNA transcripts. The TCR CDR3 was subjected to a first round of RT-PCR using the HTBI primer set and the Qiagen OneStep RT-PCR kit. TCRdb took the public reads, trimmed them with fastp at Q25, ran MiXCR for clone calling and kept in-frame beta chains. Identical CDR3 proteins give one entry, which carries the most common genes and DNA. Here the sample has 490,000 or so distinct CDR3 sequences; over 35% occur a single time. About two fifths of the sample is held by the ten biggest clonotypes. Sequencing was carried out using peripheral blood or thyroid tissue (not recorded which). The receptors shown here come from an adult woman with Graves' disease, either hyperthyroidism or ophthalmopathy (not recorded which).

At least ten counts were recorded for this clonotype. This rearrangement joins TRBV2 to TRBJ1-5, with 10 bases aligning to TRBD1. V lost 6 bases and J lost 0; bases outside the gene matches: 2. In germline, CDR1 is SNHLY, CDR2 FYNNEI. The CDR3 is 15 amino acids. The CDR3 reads CASRGTGVSNQPQHF. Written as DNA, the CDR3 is TGTGCCAGCAGGGGGACAGGGGTTAGCAATCAGCCCCAGCATTTT. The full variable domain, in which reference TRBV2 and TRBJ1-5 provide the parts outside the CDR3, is EPEVTQTPSHQVTQMGQEVILRCVPISNHLYFYWYRQILGQKVEFLVSFYNNEISEKSEIFDDQFSVERPDGSNFTLKIRSTKLEDSAMYFCASRGTGVSNQPQHFGDGTRLSIL.

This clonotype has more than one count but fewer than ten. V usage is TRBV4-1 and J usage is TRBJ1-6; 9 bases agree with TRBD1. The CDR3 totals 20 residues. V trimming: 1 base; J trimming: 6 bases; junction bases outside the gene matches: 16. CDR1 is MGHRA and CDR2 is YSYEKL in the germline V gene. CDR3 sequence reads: CASSQGFTTRDRVSNSPLHF. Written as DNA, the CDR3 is TGCGCCAGCAGCCAAGGCTTTACCACCCGGGACAGGGTATCTAATTCACCCCTCCACTTT.

CDR3: CASSFLAGEITLEQYF. The CDR3 coding sequence is TGTGCCAGCAGCTTTCTAGCGGGAGAAATTACCCTCGAGCAGTACTTC. The V gene is TRBV25-1, the J gene TRBJ2-7; 10 nucleotides align to TRBD2. The CDR3 runs 16 residues. V shed 6 bases, J shed 6 bases, and the junction held 14 bases outside the gene matches. CDR1 MGHDK and CDR2 SYGVNS come from the germline V gene.

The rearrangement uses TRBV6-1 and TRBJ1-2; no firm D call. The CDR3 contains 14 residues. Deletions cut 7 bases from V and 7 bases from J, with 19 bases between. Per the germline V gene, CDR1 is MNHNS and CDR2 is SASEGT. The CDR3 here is CASILTARFGGYTF. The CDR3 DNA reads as TGTGCCAGCATATTGACGGCCCGGTTCGGTGGCTACACCTTC.

CDR3 amino acids: CASSLLGKETQYF. The CDR3 nucleotides read TGTGCCAGCAGCCTACTCGGGAAAGAGACCCAGTACTTC. The chain has TRBV7-9 and TRBJ2-5, with D possibly TRBD2 on 5 matching bases. CDR1 is SEHNR and CDR2 is FQNEAQ in the germline V gene (reference sequence). The CDR3 has 13 amino acids. Trimming pared 5 bases from V and 3 bases from J, leaving 10 bases between. Filled out from reference TRBV7-9 and TRBJ2-5, the complete variable domain reads DTGVSQNPRHKITKRGQNVTFRCDPISEHNRLYWYRQTLGQGPEFLTYFQNEAQLEKSRLLSDRFSAERPKGSFSTLEIQRTEQGDSAMYLCASSLLGKETQYFGPGTRLLVL.

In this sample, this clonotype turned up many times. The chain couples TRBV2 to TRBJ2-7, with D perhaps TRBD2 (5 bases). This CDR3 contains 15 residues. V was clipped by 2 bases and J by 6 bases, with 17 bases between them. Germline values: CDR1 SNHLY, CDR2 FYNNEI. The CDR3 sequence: CASSERSGNLFEQYF. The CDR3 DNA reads TGTGCCAGCAGTGAAAGGTCGGGGAACCTTTTCGAGCAGTACTTC.

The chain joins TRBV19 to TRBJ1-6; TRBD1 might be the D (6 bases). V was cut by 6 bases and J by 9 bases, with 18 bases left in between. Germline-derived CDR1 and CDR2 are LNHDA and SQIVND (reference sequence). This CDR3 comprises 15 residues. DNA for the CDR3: TGTGCCAGTAGCACTCCGGGACAAGATATTTCACCCCTCCACTTT. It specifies CASSTPGQDISPLHF.

DNA of the CDR3: TGCAGCGCCGAAGAGGTGGTCGGGGAGCTGTTTTTT. This translates into CSAEEVVGELFF. V gene TRBV29-1 combines with J gene TRBJ2-2; D unresolved. Germline values: CDR1 SQVTM, CDR2 ANQGSEA. The CDR3 loop spans 12 amino acids. Trimming pared 7 bases from V and 7 bases from J, leaving 13 bases between.

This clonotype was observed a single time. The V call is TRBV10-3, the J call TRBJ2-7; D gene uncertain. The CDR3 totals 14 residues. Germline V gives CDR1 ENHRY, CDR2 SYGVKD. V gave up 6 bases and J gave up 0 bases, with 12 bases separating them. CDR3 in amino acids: CAIRSLPTSYEQYF. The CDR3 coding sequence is TGTGCCATCAGATCGCTTCCGACCTCCTACGAGCAGTACTTC.

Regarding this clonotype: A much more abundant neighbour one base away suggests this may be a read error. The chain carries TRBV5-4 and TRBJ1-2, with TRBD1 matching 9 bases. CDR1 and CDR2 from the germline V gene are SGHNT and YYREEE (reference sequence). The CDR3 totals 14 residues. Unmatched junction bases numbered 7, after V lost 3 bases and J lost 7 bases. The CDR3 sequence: CASSSSGQGCGYTF. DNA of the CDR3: TGTGCCAGCAGCTCATCGGGACAGGGCTGTGGCTACACCTTC.

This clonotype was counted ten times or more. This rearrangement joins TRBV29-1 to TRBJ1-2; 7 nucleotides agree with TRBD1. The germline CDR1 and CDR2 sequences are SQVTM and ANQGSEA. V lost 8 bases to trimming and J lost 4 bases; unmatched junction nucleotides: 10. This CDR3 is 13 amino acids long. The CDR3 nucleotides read TGCAGCTGCTTCAGGGGGGGAGGCTATGGCTACACCTTC. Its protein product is CSCFRGGGYGYTF.

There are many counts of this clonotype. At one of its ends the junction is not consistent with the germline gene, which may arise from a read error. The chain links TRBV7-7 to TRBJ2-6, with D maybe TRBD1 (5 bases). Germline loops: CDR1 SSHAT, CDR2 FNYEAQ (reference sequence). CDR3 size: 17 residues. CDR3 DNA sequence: TGTGCTAGCAGCTCGACAGCGTCAAGCTCTGGGGCCAACGTCCTGACTTTC. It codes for CASSSTASSSGANVLTF.

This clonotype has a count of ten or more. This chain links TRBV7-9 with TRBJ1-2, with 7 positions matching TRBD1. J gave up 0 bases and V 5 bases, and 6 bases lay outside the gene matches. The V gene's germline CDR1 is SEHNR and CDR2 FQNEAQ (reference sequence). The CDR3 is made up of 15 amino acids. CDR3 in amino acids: CASSISTGSNYGYTF. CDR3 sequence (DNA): TGTGCCAGCAGCATATCGACAGGGTCTAACTATGGCTACACCTTC.

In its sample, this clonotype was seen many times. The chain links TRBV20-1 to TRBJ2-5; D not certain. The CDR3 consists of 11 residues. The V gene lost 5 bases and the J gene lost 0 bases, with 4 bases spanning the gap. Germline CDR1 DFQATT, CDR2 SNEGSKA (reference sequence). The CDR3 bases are TGCAGTGCTTGGAACCAAGAGACCCAGTACTTC. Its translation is CSAWNQETQYF.

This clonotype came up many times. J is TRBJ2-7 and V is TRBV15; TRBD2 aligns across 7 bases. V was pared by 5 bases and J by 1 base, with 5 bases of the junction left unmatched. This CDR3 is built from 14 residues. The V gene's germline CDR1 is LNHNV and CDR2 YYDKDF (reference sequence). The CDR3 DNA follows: TGTGCCACCAGCGGCGGACTAGGTTCCTACGAGCAGTACTTC. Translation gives CATSGGLGSYEQYF.

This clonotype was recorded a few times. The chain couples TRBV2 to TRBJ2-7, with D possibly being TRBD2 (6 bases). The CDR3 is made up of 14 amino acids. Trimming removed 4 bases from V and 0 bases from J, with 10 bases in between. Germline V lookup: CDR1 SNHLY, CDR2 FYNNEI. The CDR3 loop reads CASSGYGSSYEQYF. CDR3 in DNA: TGTGCCAGCAGTGGCTACGGGAGCTCCTACGAGCAGTACTTC. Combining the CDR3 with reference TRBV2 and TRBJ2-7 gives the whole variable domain EPEVTQTPSHQVTQMGQEVILRCVPISNHLYFYWYRQILGQKVEFLVSFYNNEISEKSEIFDDQFSVERPDGSNFTLKIRSTKLEDSAMYFCASSGYGSSYEQYFGPGTRLTVT.

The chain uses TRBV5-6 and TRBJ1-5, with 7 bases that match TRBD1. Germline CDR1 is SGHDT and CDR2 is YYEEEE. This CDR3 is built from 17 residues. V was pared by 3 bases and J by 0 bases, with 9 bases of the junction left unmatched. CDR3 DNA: TGTGCCAGCAGCTCAGCCGGGACAGAGTATAGCAATCAGCCCCAGCATTTT. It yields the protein CASSSAGTEYSNQPQHF.

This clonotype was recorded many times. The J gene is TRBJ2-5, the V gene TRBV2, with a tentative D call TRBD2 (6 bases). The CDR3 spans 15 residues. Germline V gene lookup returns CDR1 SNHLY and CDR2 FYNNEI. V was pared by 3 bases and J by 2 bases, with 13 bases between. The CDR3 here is CASSEERARQETQYF. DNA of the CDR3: TGTGCCAGCAGTGAGGAGCGGGCGAGACAAGAGACCCAGTACTTC.

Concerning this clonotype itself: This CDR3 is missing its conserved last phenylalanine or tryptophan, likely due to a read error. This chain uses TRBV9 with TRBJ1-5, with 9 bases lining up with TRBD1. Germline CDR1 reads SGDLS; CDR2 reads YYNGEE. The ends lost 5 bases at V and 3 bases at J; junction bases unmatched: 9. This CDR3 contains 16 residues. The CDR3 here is CASSFGTGRINQPQHS. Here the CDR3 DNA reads TGTGCCAGCAGTTTCGGGACAGGGAGAATCAATCAGCCCCAGCATTCT.

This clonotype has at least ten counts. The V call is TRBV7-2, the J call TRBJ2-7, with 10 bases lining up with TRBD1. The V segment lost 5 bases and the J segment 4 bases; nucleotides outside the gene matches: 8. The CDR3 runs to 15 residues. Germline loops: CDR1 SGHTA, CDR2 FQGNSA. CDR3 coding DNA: TGTGCCAGCAGCCCCTTGGGACAGGGGCCTTACGAGCAGTACTTC. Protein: CASSPLGQGPYEQYF. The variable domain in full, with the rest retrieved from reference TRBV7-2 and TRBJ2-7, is GAGVSQSPSNKVTEKGKDVELRCDPISGHTALYWYRQSLGQGLEFLIYFQGNSAPDKSGLPSDRFSAERTGGSVSTLTIQRTQQEDSAVYLCASSPLGQGPYEQYFGPGTRLTVT.

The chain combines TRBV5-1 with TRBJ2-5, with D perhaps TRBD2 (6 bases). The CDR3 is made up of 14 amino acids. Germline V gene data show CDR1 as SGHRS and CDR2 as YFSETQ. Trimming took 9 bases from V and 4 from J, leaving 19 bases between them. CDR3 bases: TGCGCCACCCGGGACCTCGGGGGAAGAGAGACCCAGTACTTC. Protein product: CATRDLGGRETQYF.

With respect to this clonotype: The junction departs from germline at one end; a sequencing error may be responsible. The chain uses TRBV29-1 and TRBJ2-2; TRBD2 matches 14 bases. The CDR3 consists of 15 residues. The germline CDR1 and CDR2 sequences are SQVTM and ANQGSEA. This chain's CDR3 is CSVYGTSGSTGELSW. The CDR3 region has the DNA TGCAGCGTCTACGGGACTAGCGGGAGTACCGGGGAGCTGTCTTGG.

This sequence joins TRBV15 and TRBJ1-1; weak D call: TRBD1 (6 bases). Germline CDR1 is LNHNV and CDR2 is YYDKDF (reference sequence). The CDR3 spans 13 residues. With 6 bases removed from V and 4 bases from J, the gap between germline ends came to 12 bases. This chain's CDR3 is CATRWGRGTEAFF. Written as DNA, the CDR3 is TGTGCCACCAGATGGGGCAGGGGCACTGAAGCTTTCTTT.

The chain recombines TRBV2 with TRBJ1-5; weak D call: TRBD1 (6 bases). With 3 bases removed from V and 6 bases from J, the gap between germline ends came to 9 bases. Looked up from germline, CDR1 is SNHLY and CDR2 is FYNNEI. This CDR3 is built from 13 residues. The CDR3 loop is CASSDRGAQPQHF. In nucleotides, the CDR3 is TGTGCCAGCAGTGATAGGGGGGCTCAGCCCCAGCATTTT.

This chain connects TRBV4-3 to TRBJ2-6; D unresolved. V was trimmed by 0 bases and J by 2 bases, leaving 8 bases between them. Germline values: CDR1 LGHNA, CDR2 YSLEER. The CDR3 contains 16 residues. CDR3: CASSQDIGTGANVLTF. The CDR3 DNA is TGCGCCAGCAGCCAAGATATAGGTACTGGGGCCAACGTCCTGACTTTC.